A single sample gave rise to the 9 T cell receptor beta chains below, sequenced in a study of blood T cells in healthy people across ages. The use of a sample-barcoded 5' primer and a J-beta primer mix characterized a second PCR of about 7 to 12 cycles. TCRdb reprocessed the 5' RACE reads with MiXCR, giving one entry per CDR3 protein. The data show hundreds of thousands of distinct CDR3 sequences, around 32% seen once. Sequencing input: blood. The receptors originated from a woman older than 75 in good health.

This clonotype has a count of ten or more. The genes are TRBV7-8 and TRBJ1-1; no firm D call. Germline V gene sequence: CDR1 SGHVS, CDR2 FQNEAQ. V lost 5 bases, J lost 5 bases, and 18 bases lay in between. The CDR3 is made up of 15 amino acids. The CDR3 nucleotides read TGTGCCAGCAGCCTCGGGAAAATGAGTGGGACTGAAGCTTTCTTT. This translates into CASSLGKMSGTEAFF.

V gene TRBV6-2 or TRBV6-3 combines with J gene TRBJ2-7, with 7 bases matching TRBD1. The better agreement between TRBJ2-5 and the DNA end casts doubt on the J call. The CDR3 runs to 15 residues. Germline CDR1 reads MNHEY; CDR2 reads SVGEGT. CDR3 protein: CASSYLTGVGETQYF. The CDR3 DNA is TGTGCCAGCAGTTACCTAACAGGGGTGGGGGAGACCCAGTACTTC.

This clonotype was observed many times. The chain employs TRBV30 and TRBJ2-7; D ambiguous. The CDR3 totals 14 residues. Germline values: CDR1 GTSNPN, CDR2 SVGIG (reference sequence). V gave up 0 bases and J gave up 6 bases, with 15 bases separating them. The CDR3 loop is CAWSVGPALGEQYF. The CDR3 nucleotides are TGTGCCTGGAGTGTAGGACCGGCTCTTGGCGAGCAGTACTTC.

The chain employs TRBV29-1 and TRBJ2-3, with D unresolved. V was trimmed by 6 bases and J by 2 bases, leaving 18 bases between them. Germline assignment: CDR1 SQVTM and CDR2 ANQGSEA. This CDR3 comprises 15 residues. The CDR3 loop is CSVARTVTYTDTQYF. CDR3 bases: TGCAGCGTGGCAAGGACCGTCACGTACACAGATACGCAGTATTTT.

Ten or more counts support this clonotype. V usage is TRBV6-2 or TRBV6-3 and J usage is TRBJ1-2; the D is unclear. V was trimmed by 5 bases and J by 4 bases, leaving 8 bases between them. This CDR3 comprises 12 residues. Germline CDR1 MNHEY, CDR2 SVGEGT. The CDR3 reads CASSTNSYGYTF. CDR3 coding DNA: TGTGCCAGCAGTACGAACTCCTATGGCTACACCTTC.

This clonotype occurred many times. The chain carries TRBV7-6 and TRBJ1-4; D unclear. The CDR3 is 14 amino acids. V was clipped by 5 bases and J by 4 bases, with 11 bases between them. The V gene's germline CDR1 is SGHVS and CDR2 FNYEAQ. CDR3 nucleotide sequence: TGTGCCAGCAGCCTCGGACTGTTTAATGAAAAACTGTTTTTT. Translation gives CASSLGLFNEKLFF. Full variable domain (outside the CDR3, taken from reference TRBV7-6 and TRBJ1-4): GAGVSQSPRYKVTKRGQDVALRCDPISGHVSLYWYRQALGQGPEFLTYFNYEAQQDKSGLPNDRFSAERPEGSISTLTIQRTEQRDSAMYRCASSLGLFNEKLFFGSGTQLSVL.

The V call is TRBV5-1, the J call TRBJ2-7; 7 positions agree with TRBD2. This CDR3 spans 14 amino acids. With V trimmed by 5 bases and J by 2 bases, 7 bases remained unmatched. Looked up from germline, CDR1 is SGHRS and CDR2 is YFSETQ. The DNA for the CDR3 is TGCGCCAGCAGACTAAGCGGGACGACCTACGAGCAGTACTTC. Translated, it gives CASRLSGTTYEQYF.

This clonotype has a count of ten or more. This chain links TRBV2 with TRBJ2-4; possibly TRBD1 for D (5 bases). V lost 3 bases and J 1 base, leaving 10 bases between the germline ends. CDR1 SNHLY and CDR2 FYNNEI come from the germline V gene. The CDR3 is made up of 15 amino acids. Here the CDR3 DNA reads TGTGCCAGCAGTGAGGACATCGCGGCCAAAAACATTCAGTACTTC. As protein: CASSEDIAAKNIQYF.

V usage is TRBV30 and J usage is TRBJ1-5; D is unresolved. Deletions cut 2 bases from V and 2 bases from J, with 4 bases between. Germline V lookup: CDR1 GTSNPN, CDR2 SVGIG (reference sequence). The CDR3 is 12 residues long. The CDR3: CAWSRGNQPQHF. The CDR3 nucleotides are TGTGCCTGGAGTAGGGGCAATCAGCCCCAGCATTTT.